Listed here are 21 T cell receptor beta chains from one sample, sequenced in a study of patients and donors after allogeneic stem cell transplantation. MiXCR was run by TCRdb on the RT-PCR reads, yielding one entry per CDR3 protein. This table has 150,000 to 200,000 distinct CDR3 sequences, 30% appearing once. The source material was blood, either unsorted or a sorted T cell fraction (not recorded which). The receptors here all came from a human donor who was either an allogeneic HSCT recipient or a stem cell or donor lymphocyte infusion donor (not recorded which). It is not recorded whose cells these are; they may come from a transplant donor.

This chain uses TRBV4-3 with TRBJ1-3; D is perhaps TRBD1 (5 bases). Germline V gives CDR1 LGHNA, CDR2 YSLEER. V was pared by 1 base and J by 0 bases, with 22 bases between. The length of the CDR3 is 20 residues. This CDR3 reads CASSQGLVGPGLLSGNTIYF. DNA of the CDR3: TGCGCCAGCAGCCAAGGATTGGTCGGGCCAGGGCTCCTCTCTGGAAACACCATATATTTT.

The genes are TRBV12-3 or TRBV12-4 and TRBJ2-7; maybe TRBD1 (6 bases). CDR3 size: 12 residues. Trimming removed 7 bases at V and 4 bases at J, with 11 bases between. Here the CDR3 DNA reads TGTGCCAGCACCCCAACAGGGTACGAGCAGTACTTC. It specifies CASTPTGYEQYF.

This chain links TRBV6-5 with TRBJ2-1; 12 bases align to TRBD2. This CDR3 has 18 residues. J gave up 0 bases and V 6 bases, and 9 bases lay outside the gene matches. From germline, CDR1 is MNHEY and CDR2 SVGAGI. The CDR3 region is CASRPTSGRRFSYNEQFF. CDR3 bases: TGTGCCAGCAGACCTACTAGCGGGAGGCGCTTCTCCTACAATGAGCAGTTCTTC.

The V call is TRBV18, the J call TRBJ1-1; D not certain. Per the germline V gene, CDR1 is KGHSH and CDR2 is LQKENI. The CDR3 runs to 12 residues. The ends were cut back, 6 bases at V and 5 bases at J, with 10 bases in the middle. The DNA for the CDR3 is TGTGCCAGCTCGCCCCTGGGAACTGAAGCTTTCTTT. This encodes CASSPLGTEAFF. Full variable domain (outside the CDR3, taken from reference TRBV18 and TRBJ1-1): NAGVMQNPRHLVRRRGQEARLRCSPMKGHSHVYWYRQLPEEGLKFMVYLQKENIIDESGMPKERFSAEFPKEGPSILRIQQVVRGDSAAYFCASSPLGTEAFFGQGTRLTVV.

The gene calls are TRBV7-9 and TRBJ2-1; D gene unclear. This CDR3 has 15 amino acids. Trimming shortened V by 5 bases and J by 1 base, and 12 bases separated the two germline ends. Germline V gene data show CDR1 as SEHNR and CDR2 as FQNEAQ (reference sequence). The CDR3 region is CASSVAYGSYNEQFF. The CDR3 coding sequence is TGTGCCAGCAGCGTCGCTTATGGTTCCTACAATGAGCAGTTCTTC.

This clonotype has more than one count but fewer than ten. The chain combines TRBV10-2 with TRBJ2-4, with 11 bases that match TRBD2. The germline V gene has CDR1 WSHSY and CDR2 SAAADI. Trimming took 7 bases from V and 12 from J; bases not matched to a gene: 8. The CDR3 is made up of 13 amino acids. The CDR3 region has the DNA TGCGCCAGCACCGAGCGGACTAGCGGGCCTCAGTACTTC. Translating it yields CASTERTSGPQYF.

This clonotype was seen a few times. The chain uses TRBV29-1 and TRBJ1-1; D is undetermined. The germline V gene has CDR1 SQVTM and CDR2 ANQGSEA. V was shortened by 4 bases and J by 7 bases, with 10 bases between the two germline ends. The CDR3 is 11 amino acids. The CDR3 sequence: CSVGSRGEAFF. The CDR3 region has the DNA TGCAGCGTTGGGAGTCGGGGTGAAGCTTTCTTT.

The V call is TRBV27, the J call TRBJ2-7; D might be TRBD1 or TRBD2, each matching 5 bases. The CDR3 contains 12 residues. Trimming removed 4 bases from V and 7 bases from J, with 11 bases in between. Per the germline V gene, CDR1 is MNHEY and CDR2 is SMNVEV (reference sequence). The CDR3: CASSSPGREQYF. CDR3 sequence (DNA): TGTGCCAGCAGTTCCCCGGGACGGGAGCAGTACTTC.

This clonotype has a handful of counts. The rearrangement links TRBV18 to TRBJ2-1; no clear D gene. CDR1 and CDR2 from the germline V gene are KGHSH and LQKENI. The CDR3 loop spans 16 amino acids. The V end lost 0 bases, the J end lost 0 bases, and 9 bases lay between the germline ends. The CDR3 is CASSPPPAFSYNEQFF. The CDR3 nucleotides read TGTGCCAGCTCACCACCCCCCGCCTTCTCCTACAATGAGCAGTTCTTC.

The table lists this clonotype with many counts. The chain joins TRBV20-1 to TRBJ1-5, with TRBD1 identical over 10 bases. This CDR3 contains 16 residues. V shed 3 bases and J 3 bases; nucleotides not matched to a gene: 8. Germline loops: CDR1 DFQATT, CDR2 SNEGSKA (reference sequence). CDR3 sequence reads: CSASDRGRGDNQPQHF. CDR3 DNA: TGCAGTGCTAGTGACAGGGGGCGCGGGGACAATCAGCCCCAGCATTTT.

There are many counts of this clonotype. The chain couples TRBV6-5 to TRBJ2-1; D gene uncertain. V lost 4 bases and J 0 bases, leaving 4 bases between the germline ends. The CDR3 loop spans 13 amino acids. Germline V gene data show CDR1 as MNHEY and CDR2 as SVGAGI. This CDR3 is CASSLDSYNEQFF. The CDR3 DNA reads TGTGCCAGCAGTTTGGACTCCTACAATGAGCAGTTCTTC.

This clonotype was seen a single time. The gene calls are TRBV6-2 or TRBV6-3 and TRBJ2-1; tentatively, D is TRBD1 (6 bases). CDR1 MNHEY and CDR2 SVGEGT come from the germline V gene. Trimming cost V 8 bases and J 3 bases, with 14 bases left between them. The CDR3 length is 14 residues. The CDR3 DNA sequence: TGTGCCAGCGTTGGGACATCTCTCTACAATGAGCAGTTCTTC. The encoded protein is CASVGTSLYNEQFF.

J is TRBJ1-1 and V is TRBV20-1; TRBD1 is a possible D gene (5 bases). Germline-derived CDR1 and CDR2 are DFQATT and SNEGSKA (reference sequence). This CDR3 spans 14 amino acids. Between the trimmed V and J ends, which lost 0 bases and 5 bases, there was a span of 13 bases. CDR3 nucleotide sequence: TGCAGTGCTAGAGATCTCAGGGAAGGGACTGAAGCTTTCTTT. Its translation is CSARDLREGTEAFF.

The V and J genes are TRBV10-3 and TRBJ2-7; no firm D call. Trimming cost V 4 bases and J 2 bases, with 6 bases left between them. The CDR3 spans 12 residues. Germline values: CDR1 ENHRY, CDR2 SYGVKD. The CDR3 nucleotides are TGTGCCATCAGTGCGGAGCCCTACGAGCAGTACTTC. Encoded protein: CAISAEPYEQYF.

The chain has TRBV12-3 or TRBV12-4 and TRBJ1-2, with D unclear. The CDR3 sequence is 13 residues long. V was shortened by 3 bases and J by 3 bases, with 8 bases between the two germline ends. The CDR3 is CASSFLTDYGYTF. Written as DNA, the CDR3 is TGTGCCAGCAGTTTCCTGACGGACTATGGCTACACCTTC.

The rearrangement uses TRBV29-1 and TRBJ1-2, with 8 nucleotides matching TRBD1. Per germline, CDR1 SQVTM and CDR2 ANQGSEA. The CDR3 is 15 amino acids. V was clipped by 3 bases and J by 5 bases; unmatched bases: 11. The chain's CDR3 is CSVEPGRGQGYGYTF. CDR3 bases: TGCAGCGTTGAGCCGGGCAGGGGGCAGGGTTATGGCTACACCTTC.

CDR3 DNA: TGTGCCAGCAGCTTATTCCGGACCGAATACGAGCAGTACTTC. Amino acids: CASSLFRTEYEQYF. The chain recombines TRBV11-2 with TRBJ2-7; D uncertain. V gave up 2 bases and J gave up 4 bases, with 12 bases separating them. CDR1 and CDR2 from the germline V gene are SGHAT and FQNNGV. CDR3 length: 14 amino acids.

This clonotype showed up just a few times. CDR3 region: CASSLTPGGEGKNIQYF. The CDR3 DNA follows: TGTGCCAGCAGCTTAACACCGGGGGGCGAGGGCAAAAACATTCAGTACTTC. V usage is TRBV7-6 and J usage is TRBJ2-4; a possible D gene is TRBD2 (7 bases). This CDR3 region has 17 residues. V lost 2 bases, J lost 3 bases, and 17 bases lay in between. Per germline, CDR1 SGHVS and CDR2 FNYEAQ.

The rearrangement joins TRBV14 to TRBJ2-7; 10 nucleotides align to TRBD2. Trimming took 3 bases from V and 1 from J; bases not matched to a gene: 15. CDR3 length: 19 amino acids. The germline CDR1 and CDR2 sequences are SGHDN and FVKESK. The CDR3 DNA sequence: TGTGCCAGCAGCCAGCAAGTTGGAGCGGGAGGGCCATGGTCCTACGAGCAGTACTTC. Translated, it gives CASSQQVGAGGPWSYEQYF.

The chain has TRBV12-3 or TRBV12-4 and TRBJ1-1, with a weak D call TRBD1 (6 bases). The V gene lost 5 bases and the J gene lost 4 bases, with 11 bases spanning the gap. The CDR3 contains 13 residues. The CDR3 sequence is CASSPRGATEAFF. CDR3 in DNA: TGTGCCAGCAGTCCCAGGGGTGCCACTGAAGCTTTCTTT.

This clonotype was seen only a few times. V gene TRBV30 combines with J gene TRBJ2-7; D is possibly TRBD2 (6 bases). Trimming stripped 3 bases from V and 8 bases from J, with 14 bases between. Germline assignment: CDR1 GTSNPN and CDR2 SVGIG (reference sequence). The CDR3 is made up of 12 amino acids. CDR3 region: CAWSRGAGQQYF. DNA of the CDR3: TGTGCCTGGAGCCGGGGTGCGGGACAGCAGTACTTC.